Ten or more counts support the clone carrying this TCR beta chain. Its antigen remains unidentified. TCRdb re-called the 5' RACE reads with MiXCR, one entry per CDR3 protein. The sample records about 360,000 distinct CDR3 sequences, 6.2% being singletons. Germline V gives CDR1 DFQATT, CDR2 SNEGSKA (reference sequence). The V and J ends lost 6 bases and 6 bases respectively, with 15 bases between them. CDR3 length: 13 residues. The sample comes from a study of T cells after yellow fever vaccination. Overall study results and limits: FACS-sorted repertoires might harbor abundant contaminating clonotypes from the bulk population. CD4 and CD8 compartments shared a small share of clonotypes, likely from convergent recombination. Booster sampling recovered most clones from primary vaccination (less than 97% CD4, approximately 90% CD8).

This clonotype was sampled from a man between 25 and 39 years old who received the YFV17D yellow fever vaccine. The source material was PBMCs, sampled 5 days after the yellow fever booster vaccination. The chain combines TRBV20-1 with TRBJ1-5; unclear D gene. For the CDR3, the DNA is TGCAGTGCAAGTCCAGGAGTTGGTCAGCCCCAGCATTTT. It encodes CSASPGVGQPQHF.